What follows are 22 T cell receptor beta chains derived from one specimen sequenced in a study of T cell responses to AZD1222 COVID-19 vaccine. Sequencing used immunoSEQ multiplex PCR; TCRdb keeps in-frame clones, though not all of them. The repertoire has over 100,000 clones, 70% to 90% of them found once; the top ten carry over 15%. Source: peripheral blood, taken on day 0 of AZD1222 vaccination. The receptors here all came from an adult in good health.

This clone has a handful of counts. The chain has TRBV6-5 and TRBJ2-5; the D gene is possibly TRBD2 (5 bases). Germline V gives CDR1 MNHEY, CDR2 SVGAGI. This CDR3 has 14 residues. Trimming removed 6 bases at V and 3 bases at J, with 14 bases between. The DNA of the CDR3 is TGTGCCAGCAGCAGCCCGAGGGCCGAAGAGACCCAGTACTTC. This sequence encodes CASSSPRAEETQYF.

This clone is a singleton in its sample. The rearrangement links TRBV5-6 to TRBJ2-7; no firm D call. The CDR3 length is 16 residues. CDR1 SGHDT and CDR2 YYEEEE come from the germline V gene. V was trimmed by 4 bases and J by 1 base, leaving 18 bases between them. CDR3 in DNA: TGTGCCAGCAGCACCGGGCCTCGGCGAAGGTCCTACGAGCAGTACGTC. This sequence encodes CASSTGPRRRSYEQYV.

This chain uses TRBV15 with TRBJ1-1; 8 bases map to TRBD1. The CDR3 is 15 amino acids. Germline lookup yields CDR1 LNHNV and CDR2 YYDKDF (reference sequence). With V trimmed by 1 base and J by 3 bases, 4 bases remained unmatched. The CDR3, as DNA: TGTGCCACCAGCAGAGTGGACAGGGCCTACACTGAAGCTTTCTTT. This translates into CATSRVDRAYTEAFF.

This clone came up once. The chain uses TRBV27 and TRBJ2-1, with a weak D call TRBD2 (6 bases). The V gene lost 6 bases and the J gene lost 0 bases, with 12 bases spanning the gap. CDR1 is MNHEY, CDR2 SMNVEV, per germline (reference sequence). The CDR3 has 15 residues. CDR3 nucleotide sequence: TGTGCCAGCAGCCCAGCGGGCAGCTCCTACAATGAGCAGTTCTTC. Protein sequence: CASSPAGSSYNEQFF.

V is TRBV11-2 and J is TRBJ2-3; 9 bases are a match to TRBD2. V lost 5 bases to trimming and J lost 4 bases; unmatched junction nucleotides: 7. Germline values: CDR1 SGHAT, CDR2 FQNNGV. This CDR3 is built from 15 residues. The CDR3 nucleotides are TGTGCCAGCAGCCCCGGACTAGCGAACTCAGATACGCAGTATTTT. Its protein is CASSPGLANSDTQYF.

The chain has TRBV10-3 and TRBJ2-5, with D perhaps matching TRBD2 (6 bases). Germline CDR1 is ENHRY and CDR2 is SYGVKD. The CDR3 is made up of 15 amino acids. V dropped 3 bases and J dropped 2 bases, with 13 bases sitting between them. The CDR3 loop is CAISDPGLPQETQYF. The CDR3 DNA reads as TGTGCCATCAGTGACCCCGGACTACCTCAAGAGACCCAGTACTTC.

The chain links TRBV3-1 (or the pseudogene TRBV3-2) to TRBJ1-1; 9 nucleotides match TRBD1. The CDR3 is 19 residues long. The V and J ends lost 1 base and 1 base, in that order; junction bases with no gene match: 13. Per germline, CDR1 LGHDT and CDR2 YNNKEL (reference sequence). The CDR3 sequence: CASSQGDRVRLGRNTEAFF. For the CDR3, the DNA is TGTGCCAGCAGCCAAGGGGACAGGGTAAGGTTGGGGCGGAACACTGAAGCTTTCTTT.

V usage is TRBV11-2 and J usage is TRBJ2-5; D might be TRBD2 (6 bases). The germline V gene has CDR1 SGHAT and CDR2 FQNNGV. V was shortened by 2 bases and J by 5 bases, with 9 bases between the two germline ends. This CDR3 region has 13 residues. The CDR3 DNA follows: TGTGCCAGCAGCTTACCTAGCGTCGAGACCCAGTACTTC. Its translation is CASSLPSVETQYF.

The V gene is TRBV7-9, the J gene TRBJ2-1; maybe TRBD1 (5 bases). The germline gives CDR1 SEHNR, CDR2 FQNEAQ (reference sequence). The CDR3 runs 13 residues. Trimming removed 7 bases from V and 9 bases from J, with 16 bases in between. In DNA form, the CDR3 reads TGTGCCAGCACCCTCCCAGGGTTTGGTGAGCAGTTCTTC. Translating it yields CASTLPGFGEQFF.

The CDR3: CAISQLRGGNTGELFF. CDR3 DNA sequence: TGTGCCATCAGTCAATTACGGGGAGGGAACACCGGGGAGCTGTTTTTT. The chain links TRBV10-3 to TRBJ2-2; weak D call: TRBD2 (6 bases). The CDR3 runs to 16 residues. Germline lookup yields CDR1 ENHRY and CDR2 SYGVKD. Trimming left V 5 bases short and J 1 base short, with 14 bases between.

This chain uses TRBV30 with TRBJ2-3; 11 bases fit TRBD2. The ends lost 0 bases at V and 8 bases at J; junction bases unmatched: 7. The germline gives CDR1 GTSNPN, CDR2 SVGIG (reference sequence). The CDR3 has 15 amino acids. CDR3 coding DNA: TGTGCCTGGAGTGTTGGGGGGACTAGCGGAAGTACGCAGTATTTT. This gives the protein CAWSVGGTSGSTQYF.

This clone appeared a single time. The V call is TRBV7-6, the J call TRBJ1-3; D possibly corresponds to TRBD1 (6 bases). Trimming cost V 9 bases and J 0 bases, with 12 bases left between them. Per the germline V gene, CDR1 is SGHVS and CDR2 is FNYEAQ. This CDR3 contains 14 residues. The CDR3 loop is CASGTSRSGNTIYF. The CDR3 nucleotides read TGTGCCAGTGGGACATCTCGCTCTGGAAACACCATATATTTT.

The rearrangement uses TRBV19 and TRBJ1-2; D is possibly TRBD1 (5 bases). The CDR3 covers 16 residues. Looked up from germline, CDR1 is LNHDA and CDR2 is SQIVND (reference sequence). V lost 6 bases and J 5 bases, leaving 22 bases between the germline ends. Here the CDR3 DNA reads TGTGCCAGTAGCAAAGGGGTGCCGGGGGTGAGTTATGGCTACACCTTC. Its translation: CASSKGVPGVSYGYTF.

The chain couples TRBV6-5 to TRBJ2-7; no definite D call. CDR3 length: 12 amino acids. V was trimmed by 6 bases and J by 0 bases, leaving 6 bases between them. Germline V CDR1 and CDR2: MNHEY, SVGAGI. CDR3 sequence (DNA): TGTGCCAGCAGGCCACGCTCCTACGAGCAGTACTTC. This translates into CASRPRSYEQYF.

The chain has TRBV3-1 (or the pseudogene TRBV3-2) and TRBJ1-6; 8 bases line up with TRBD1. Germline values: CDR1 LGHDT, CDR2 YNNKEL (reference sequence). CDR3 length equals 15 residues. J was trimmed by 7 bases and V by 1 base; bases with no gene match: 3. Written as DNA, the CDR3 is TGTGCCAGCAGCCAAGTGCGACAGGGGAATTCACCCCTCCACTTT. Translated: CASSQVRQGNSPLHF.

V is TRBV5-8 and J is TRBJ2-7; D perhaps matches TRBD2 (5 bases). This CDR3 has 13 residues. Germline V gene data show CDR1 as SGHTS and CDR2 as YDEGEE. V was clipped by 4 bases and J by 2 bases, with 10 bases between them. CDR3 coding DNA: TGTGCCAGCAGCCCTTGGGGAGCCTACGAGCAGTACTTC. Encoded protein: CASSPWGAYEQYF.

This clone was picked up one time. The V and J genes are TRBV7-2 and TRBJ1-6, with TRBD1 as a possible D gene (6 bases). Germline lookup yields CDR1 SGHTA and CDR2 FQGNSA. Trimming shortened V by 5 bases and J by 9 bases, and 20 bases separated the two germline ends. CDR3 length: 16 amino acids. Here the CDR3 reads CASSARQAGMSSPLHF. DNA for the CDR3: TGTGCCAGCAGCGCCCGACAGGCCGGTATGAGTTCACCCCTCCACTTT.

Notes on this clone: At one of its ends the junction is not consistent with the germline gene, which may arise from a read error. The chain is built from TRBV19 and TRBJ1-2; D gene unclear. Germline V gene sequence: CDR1 LNHDA, CDR2 SQIVND (reference sequence). This CDR3 comprises 14 residues. The CDR3 DNA reads as TGTGCCAGTAGTATGTGGGGAAATAACTATGACTACACCTTC. Translating it yields CASSMWGNNYDYTF.

This chain joins TRBV6-6 and TRBJ1-1, with D tentatively TRBD1 (5 bases). The CDR3 covers 13 residues. Deletions cut 2 bases from V and 11 bases from J, with 15 bases between. Germline V CDR1 and CDR2: MNHNY, SVGAGI (reference sequence). In nucleotides, the CDR3 is TGTGCCAGCAGTTACGCATCAGGGTTTGGCGCTTTCTTT. Protein: CASSYASGFGAFF.

V gene TRBV7-8 combines with J gene TRBJ2-7; 7 bases map to TRBD1. The CDR3 is 16 amino acids. After removal of 2 bases from V and 9 bases from J, the junction contained 16 bases not matched to a gene. In germline, CDR1 is SGHVS, CDR2 FQNEAQ. The CDR3 sequence: CASSLNPQGIQSGQYF. CDR3 coding DNA: TGTGCCAGCAGCTTAAACCCACAGGGGATACAATCAGGGCAGTACTTC.

For the CDR3, the DNA is TGTGCCAGCAGCTTCCCGACTAGCGGCCCATACACCGGGGAGCTGTTTTTT. This sequence encodes CASSFPTSGPYTGELFF. The chain has TRBV7-2 and TRBJ2-2, with 9 bases that match TRBD2. The V segment lost 3 bases and the J segment 3 bases; nucleotides outside the gene matches: 8. The CDR3 is 17 amino acids. Germline V CDR1 and CDR2: SGHTA, FQGNSA. Variable domain in full (rest from reference TRBV7-2 and TRBJ2-2): GAGVSQSPSNKVTEKGKDVELRCDPISGHTALYWYRQSLGQGLEFLIYFQGNSAPDKSGLPSDRFSAERTGGSVSTLTIQRTQQEDSAVYLCASSFPTSGPYTGELFFGEGSRLTVL.

The chain recombines TRBV19 with TRBJ2-1; 11 positions agree with TRBD2. The CDR3 covers 14 residues. Germline CDR1 reads LNHDA; CDR2 reads SQIVND (reference sequence). The J segment lost 7 bases and the V segment lost 6 bases, leaving 5 bases of the junction unmatched. CDR3 coding DNA: TGTGCCAGTAGGTTTAGCGGGGGGGTTAATGAGCAGTTCTTC. Translated: CASRFSGGVNEQFF.